What follows are 9 T cell receptor beta chains derived from one specimen sequenced in a study of CD8+CD57+ T cells in acquired aplastic anemia listed by TCRdb under 2018. Sequencing took place on an Illumina HiSeq 2000. TCR beta VDJ combination and CDR3 sequence profiling used genomic DNA as the template. TCRdb took the public reads, trimmed them with fastp at Q25, ran MiXCR for clone calling and kept in-frame beta chains. Identical CDR3 proteins give one entry, which carries the most common genes and DNA. The sample data list roughly 160,000 distinct CDR3 sequences, and 71% of these were observed just once. The ten largest clones add up to 45% to 60% of the sample. Patients chosen for sequencing had shown expansion of CD8+CD57+ cells by flow cytometry. What was sequenced was sorted CD4+, CD8+, or CD8+CD57+ T cells (not recorded which) from PBMCs. Every receptor here comes from a human donor with aplastic anemia.

This chain connects TRBV7-9 to TRBJ2-5, with D possibly TRBD2 on 6 matching bases. The CDR3 extends over 15 amino acids. CDR1 is SEHNR and CDR2 is FQNEAQ in the germline V gene (reference sequence). Trimming removed 5 bases at V and 4 bases at J, with 17 bases between. This CDR3 is CASSPRGGMLETQYF. The CDR3 nucleotides are TGTGCCAGCAGCCCCCGAGGAGGGATGTTAGAGACCCAGTACTTC.

This clonotype was seen a single time. The V gene is TRBV2, the J gene TRBJ2-7; D possibly corresponds to TRBD1 (6 bases). This CDR3 region has 16 residues. V gave up 9 bases and J gave up 2 bases, with 23 bases separating them. Per the germline V gene, CDR1 is SNHLY and CDR2 is FYNNEI. This CDR3 is CASSKTGTQKTYEQYF. The CDR3 DNA sequence: TGTGCCAGTAGTAAGACCGGGACACAGAAAACCTACGAGCAGTACTTC.

Ten or more counts support this clonotype. The rearrangement links TRBV20-1 to TRBJ2-5; 9 bases map to TRBD1. The CDR3 totals 13 residues. Germline CDR1 and CDR2: DFQATT and SNEGSKA (reference sequence). The ends lost 6 bases at V and 13 bases at J; junction bases unmatched: 15. The CDR3 reads CSAPDRGDGGSYF. The DNA of the CDR3 is TGCAGTGCCCCCGACAGGGGGGATGGGGGCTCGTACTTC.

The chain is built from TRBV5-1 and TRBJ2-7, with 8 bases lining up with TRBD1. The V gene end was trimmed by 4 bases and the J gene end by 3 bases; junction bases not matched to a gene: 9. This CDR3 comprises 15 residues. Germline CDR1 SGHRS, CDR2 YFSETQ. CDR3 protein: CASSPTGDRNYEQYF. The DNA for the CDR3 is TGCGCCAGCAGCCCGACCGGGGACAGGAACTACGAGCAGTACTTC.

This rearrangement joins TRBV7-9 to TRBJ2-2, with D possibly TRBD2 on 5 matching bases. Trimming removed 0 bases at V and 0 bases at J, with 5 bases between. The V gene's germline CDR1 is SEHNR and CDR2 FQNEAQ (reference sequence). The CDR3 sequence is 15 residues long. The chain's CDR3 is CASSLARANTGELFF. The CDR3 nucleotides are TGTGCCAGCAGCTTAGCGCGGGCGAACACCGGGGAGCTGTTTTTT.

The V and J genes are TRBV10-3 and TRBJ1-4, with a possible D match to TRBD1 (5 bases). CDR3 length: 15 amino acids. CDR1 ENHRY and CDR2 SYGVKD come from the germline V gene. The ends were cut back, 2 bases at V and 3 bases at J, with 10 bases in the middle. CDR3 nucleotides: TGTGCCATCAGTGAGAAGGTGGGGGCTAATGAAAAACTGTTTTTT. It encodes CAISEKVGANEKLFF.

V and J are TRBV12-3 or TRBV12-4 and TRBJ2-1; TRBD2 might be the D (6 bases). The CDR3 runs 12 residues. Trimming took 1 base from V and 15 from J, leaving 13 bases between them. CDR3 residues: CASSLGGEVRFF. Written as DNA, the CDR3 is TGTGCCAGCAGTTTAGGGGGGGAGGTTCGGTTCTTC.

A word on this clonotype: The junction shows a germline mismatch at one end, possibly a read error. The CDR3 spells CASSLVPAGSSFEQYF. The CDR3 DNA reads as TGTGCCAGCAGCTTAGTACCTGCGGGGAGCTCCTTCGAGCAGTACTTC. The chain has TRBV7-2 and TRBJ2-7; the D gene is possibly TRBD2 (6 bases). Germline V gene sequence: CDR1 SGHTA, CDR2 FQGNSA. The CDR3 has 16 amino acids.

The rearrangement uses TRBV6-6 and TRBJ2-1; D remains ambiguous. Germline CDR1 reads MNHNY; CDR2 reads SVGAGI (reference sequence). The CDR3 runs to 13 residues. V gave up 4 bases and J gave up 5 bases, with 9 bases separating them. The CDR3 protein is CASSSHSNNEQFF. The CDR3 DNA reads TGTGCCAGCAGTTCCCACTCGAACAATGAGCAGTTCTTC.